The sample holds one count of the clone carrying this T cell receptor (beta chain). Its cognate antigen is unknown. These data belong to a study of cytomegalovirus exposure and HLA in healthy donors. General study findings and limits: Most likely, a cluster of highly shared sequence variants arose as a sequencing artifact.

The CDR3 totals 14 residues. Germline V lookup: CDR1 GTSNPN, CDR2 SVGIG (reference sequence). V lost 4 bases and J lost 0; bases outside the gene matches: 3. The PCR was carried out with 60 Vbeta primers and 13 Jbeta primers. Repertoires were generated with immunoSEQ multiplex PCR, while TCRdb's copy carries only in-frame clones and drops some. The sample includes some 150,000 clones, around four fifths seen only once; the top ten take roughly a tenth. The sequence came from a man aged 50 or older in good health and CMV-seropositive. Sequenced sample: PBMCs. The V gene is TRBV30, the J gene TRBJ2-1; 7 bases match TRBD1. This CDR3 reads CAWTRDSSYNEQFF. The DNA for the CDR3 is TGTGCCTGGACCCGGGACAGCTCCTACAATGAGCAGTTCTTC.